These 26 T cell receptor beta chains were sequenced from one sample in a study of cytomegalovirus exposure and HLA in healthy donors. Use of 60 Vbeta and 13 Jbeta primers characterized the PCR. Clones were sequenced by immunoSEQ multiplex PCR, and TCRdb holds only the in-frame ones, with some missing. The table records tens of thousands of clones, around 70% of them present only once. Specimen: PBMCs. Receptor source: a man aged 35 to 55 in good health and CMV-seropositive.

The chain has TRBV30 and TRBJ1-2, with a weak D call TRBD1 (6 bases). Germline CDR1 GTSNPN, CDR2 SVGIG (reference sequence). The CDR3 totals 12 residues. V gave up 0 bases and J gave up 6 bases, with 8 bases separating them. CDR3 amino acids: CAWSVGGHGYTF. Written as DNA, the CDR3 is TGTGCCTGGAGTGTAGGGGGTCATGGCTACACCTTC.

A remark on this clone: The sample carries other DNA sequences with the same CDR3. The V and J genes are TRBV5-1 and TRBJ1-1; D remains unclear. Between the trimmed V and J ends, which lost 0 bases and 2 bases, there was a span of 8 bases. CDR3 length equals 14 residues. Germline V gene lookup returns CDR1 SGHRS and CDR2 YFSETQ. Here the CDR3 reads CASSLGTLNTEAFF. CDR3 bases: TGCGCCAGCAGCTTGGGTACTCTAAACACTGAAGCTTTCTTT.

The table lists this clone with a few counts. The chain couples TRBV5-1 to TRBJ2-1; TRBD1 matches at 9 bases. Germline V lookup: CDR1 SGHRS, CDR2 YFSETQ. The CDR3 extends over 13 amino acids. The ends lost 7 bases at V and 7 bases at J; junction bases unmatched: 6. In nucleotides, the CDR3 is TGCGCCAGCCATCTCGGGACAGGGAATGAGCAGTTCTTC. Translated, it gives CASHLGTGNEQFF.

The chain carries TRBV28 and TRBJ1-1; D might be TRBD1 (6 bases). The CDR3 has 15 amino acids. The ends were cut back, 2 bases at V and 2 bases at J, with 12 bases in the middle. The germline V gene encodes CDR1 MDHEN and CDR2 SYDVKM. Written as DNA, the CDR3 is TGTGCCAGCAGTTTAGATCAGGGGTCCAACACTGAAGCTTTCTTT. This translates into CASSLDQGSNTEAFF.

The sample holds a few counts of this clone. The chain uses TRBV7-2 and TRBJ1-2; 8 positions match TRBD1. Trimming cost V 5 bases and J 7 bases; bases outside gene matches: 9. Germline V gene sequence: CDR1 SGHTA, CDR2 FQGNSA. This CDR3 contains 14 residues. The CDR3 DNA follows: TGTGCCAGCAGCATACAGACAGGGGATGGTGGCTACACCTTC. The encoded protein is CASSIQTGDGGYTF. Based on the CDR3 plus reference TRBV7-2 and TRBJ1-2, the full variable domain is GAGVSQSPSNKVTEKGKDVELRCDPISGHTALYWYRQSLGQGLEFLIYFQGNSAPDKSGLPSDRFSAERTGGSVSTLTIQRTQQEDSAVYLCASSIQTGDGGYTFGSGTRLTVV.

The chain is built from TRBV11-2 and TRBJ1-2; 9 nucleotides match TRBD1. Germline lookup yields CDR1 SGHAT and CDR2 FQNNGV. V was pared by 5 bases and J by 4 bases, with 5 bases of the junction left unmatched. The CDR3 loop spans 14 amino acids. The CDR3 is CASSTGQGIYGYTF. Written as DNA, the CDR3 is TGTGCCAGCAGCACGGGACAGGGAATCTATGGCTACACCTTC.

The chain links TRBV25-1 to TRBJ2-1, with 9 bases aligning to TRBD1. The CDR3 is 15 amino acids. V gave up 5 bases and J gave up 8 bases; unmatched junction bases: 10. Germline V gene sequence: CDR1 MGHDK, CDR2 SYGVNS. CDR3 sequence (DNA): TGTGCCAGCAGTCAAGCCGGGACAGGGTCCGATGAGCAGTTCTTC. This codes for CASSQAGTGSDEQFF.

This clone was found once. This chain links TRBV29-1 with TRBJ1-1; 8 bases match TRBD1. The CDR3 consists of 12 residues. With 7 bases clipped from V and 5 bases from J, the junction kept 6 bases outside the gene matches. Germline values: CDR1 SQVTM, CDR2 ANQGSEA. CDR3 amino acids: CSADRGETEAFF. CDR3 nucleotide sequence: TGCAGCGCCGACAGGGGAGAGACTGAAGCTTTCTTT.

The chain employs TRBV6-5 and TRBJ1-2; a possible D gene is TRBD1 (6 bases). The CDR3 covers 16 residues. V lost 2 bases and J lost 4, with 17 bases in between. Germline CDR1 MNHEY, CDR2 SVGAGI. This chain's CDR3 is CASSYSLSRGGYGYTF. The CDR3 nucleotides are TGTGCCAGCAGTTACAGTCTGAGTAGGGGGGGCTATGGCTACACCTTC.

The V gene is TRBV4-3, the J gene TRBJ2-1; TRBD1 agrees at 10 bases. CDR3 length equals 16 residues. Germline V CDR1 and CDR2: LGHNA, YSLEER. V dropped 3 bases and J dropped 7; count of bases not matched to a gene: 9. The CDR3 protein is CASSHRPGQGWNEQFF. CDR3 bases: TGCGCCAGCAGCCACAGGCCGGGACAGGGGTGGAATGAGCAGTTCTTC.

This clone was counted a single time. The CDR3 DNA reads as TGTGCCAGCAGCCCCAGTCTAGTTTTGTACGAGCAGTACTTC. Its translation is CASSPSLVLYEQYF. The chain is built from TRBV9 and TRBJ2-7, with no clear D. Germline CDR1 and CDR2: SGDLS and YYNGEE. This CDR3 has 14 residues. Trimming left V 4 bases short and J 4 bases short, with 15 bases between. The whole variable domain, filled in from reference TRBV9 and TRBJ2-7, reads DSGVTQTPKHLITATGQRVTLRCSPRSGDLSVYWYQQSLDQGLQFLIQYYNGEERAKGNILERFSAQQFPDLHSELNLSSLELGDSALYFCASSPSLVLYEQYFGPGTRLTVT.

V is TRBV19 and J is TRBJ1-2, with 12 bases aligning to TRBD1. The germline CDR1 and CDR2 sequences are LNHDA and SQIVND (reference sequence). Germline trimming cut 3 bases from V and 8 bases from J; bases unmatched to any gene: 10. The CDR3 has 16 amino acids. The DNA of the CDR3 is TGTGCCAGTAGTATTCAACCCGGGACAGGGGGCTACGGCTACACCTTC. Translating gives CASSIQPGTGGYGYTF.

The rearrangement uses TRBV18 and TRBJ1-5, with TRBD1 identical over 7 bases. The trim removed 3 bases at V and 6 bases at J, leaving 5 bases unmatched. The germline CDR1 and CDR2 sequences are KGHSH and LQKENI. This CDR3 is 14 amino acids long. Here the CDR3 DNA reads TGTGCCAGCTCACCGTCAGGGGGTAGTCAGCCCCAGCATTTT. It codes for CASSPSGGSQPQHF.

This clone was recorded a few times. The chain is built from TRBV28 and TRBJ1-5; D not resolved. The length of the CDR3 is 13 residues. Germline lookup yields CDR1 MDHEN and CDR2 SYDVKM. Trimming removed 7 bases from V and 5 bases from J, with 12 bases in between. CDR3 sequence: CASIAQQDQPQHF. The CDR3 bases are TGTGCCAGCATTGCTCAGCAGGATCAGCCCCAGCATTTT. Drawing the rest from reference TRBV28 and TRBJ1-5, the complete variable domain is DVKVTQSSRYLVKRTGEKVFLECVQDMDHENMFWYRQDPGLGLRLIYFSYDVKMKEKGDIPEGYSVSREKKERFSLILESASTNQTSMYLCASIAQQDQPQHFGDGTRLSIL.

CDR3 sequence (DNA): TGTGCCAGCAGCCCGGGTGTAGTGAATACGCAGTATTTT. This gives the protein CASSPGVVNTQYF. The V call is TRBV5-6, the J call TRBJ2-3; D gene uncertain. V shed 4 bases and J shed 7 bases, with 13 bases lying between them. Germline V gene data show CDR1 as SGHDT and CDR2 as YYEEEE. The CDR3 is made up of 13 amino acids.

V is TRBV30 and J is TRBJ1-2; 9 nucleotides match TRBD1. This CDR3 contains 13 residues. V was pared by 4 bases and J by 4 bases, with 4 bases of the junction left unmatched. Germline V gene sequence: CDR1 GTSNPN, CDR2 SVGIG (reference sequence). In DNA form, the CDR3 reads TGTGCCTGGAACCGGGACAGGGCCTATGGCTACACCTTC. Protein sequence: CAWNRDRAYGYTF. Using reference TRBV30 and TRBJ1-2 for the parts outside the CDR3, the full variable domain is SQTIHQWPATLVQPVGSPLSLECTVEGTSNPNLYWYRQAAGRGLQLLFYSVGIGQISSEVPQNLSASRPQDRQFILSSKKLLLSDSGFYLCAWNRDRAYGYTFGSGTRLTVV.

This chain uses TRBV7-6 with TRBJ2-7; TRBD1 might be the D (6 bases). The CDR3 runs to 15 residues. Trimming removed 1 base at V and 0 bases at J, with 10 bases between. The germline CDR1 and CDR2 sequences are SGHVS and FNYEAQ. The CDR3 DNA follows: TGTGCCAGCAGCTTAGGACAGGAACTCTCCTACGAGCAGTACTTC. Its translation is CASSLGQELSYEQYF.

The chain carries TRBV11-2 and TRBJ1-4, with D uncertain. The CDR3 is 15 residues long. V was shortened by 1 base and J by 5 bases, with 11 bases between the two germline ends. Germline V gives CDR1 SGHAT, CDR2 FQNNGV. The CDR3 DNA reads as TGTGCCAGCAGCTTAGGAGGCACCATCAATGAAAAACTGTTTTTT. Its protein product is CASSLGGTINEKLFF.

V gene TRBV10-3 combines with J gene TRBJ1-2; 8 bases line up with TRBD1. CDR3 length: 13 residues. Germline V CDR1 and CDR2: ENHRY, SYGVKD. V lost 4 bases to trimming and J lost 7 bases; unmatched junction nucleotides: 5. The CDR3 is CAISVQGAVGYTF. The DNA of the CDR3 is TGTGCCATCAGTGTTCAGGGGGCCGTTGGCTACACCTTC.

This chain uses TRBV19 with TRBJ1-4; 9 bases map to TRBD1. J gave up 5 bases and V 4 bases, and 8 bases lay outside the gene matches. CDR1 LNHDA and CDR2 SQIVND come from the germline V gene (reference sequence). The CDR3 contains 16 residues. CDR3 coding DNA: TGTGCCAGTAGTACAACACCGGGGACAGGGAATGAAAAACTGTTTTTT. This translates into CASSTTPGTGNEKLFF.

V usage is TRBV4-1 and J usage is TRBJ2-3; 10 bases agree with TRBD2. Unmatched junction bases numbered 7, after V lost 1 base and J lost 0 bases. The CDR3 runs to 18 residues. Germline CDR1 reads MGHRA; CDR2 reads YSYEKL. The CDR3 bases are TGCGCCAGCAGCCAAGCCCTACAGCGGGGGGGAAGCACAGATACGCAGTATTTT. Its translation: CASSQALQRGGSTDTQYF.

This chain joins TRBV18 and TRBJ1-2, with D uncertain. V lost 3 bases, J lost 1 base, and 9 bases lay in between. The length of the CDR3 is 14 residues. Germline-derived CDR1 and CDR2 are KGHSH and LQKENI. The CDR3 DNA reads TGTGCCAGCTCACCCCCGGACTTTAACTATGGCTACACCTTC. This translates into CASSPPDFNYGYTF.

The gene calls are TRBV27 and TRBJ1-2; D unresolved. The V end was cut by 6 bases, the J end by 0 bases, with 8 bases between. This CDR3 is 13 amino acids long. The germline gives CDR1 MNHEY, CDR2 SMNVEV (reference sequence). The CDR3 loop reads CASRRGANYGYTF. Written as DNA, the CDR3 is TGTGCCAGCAGGCGGGGAGCTAACTATGGCTACACCTTC.

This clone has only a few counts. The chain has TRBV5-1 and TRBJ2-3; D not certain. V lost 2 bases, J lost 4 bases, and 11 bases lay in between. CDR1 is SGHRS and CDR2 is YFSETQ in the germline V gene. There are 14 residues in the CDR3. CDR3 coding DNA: TGCGCCAGCAGCTTTGGTGTTCGAGCAGATACGCAGTATTTT. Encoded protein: CASSFGVRADTQYF.

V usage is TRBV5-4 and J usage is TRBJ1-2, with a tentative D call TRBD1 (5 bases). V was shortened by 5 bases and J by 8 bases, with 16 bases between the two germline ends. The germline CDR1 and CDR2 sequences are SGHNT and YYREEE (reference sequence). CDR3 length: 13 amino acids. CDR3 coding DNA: TGTGCCAGCAGTCAACCCGGGGGAGGGGGCTACACCTTC. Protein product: CASSQPGGGGYTF.

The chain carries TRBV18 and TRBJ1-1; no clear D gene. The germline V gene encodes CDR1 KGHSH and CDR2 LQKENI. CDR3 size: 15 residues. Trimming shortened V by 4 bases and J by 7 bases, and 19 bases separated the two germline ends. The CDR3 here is CASSLGSGDGSEAFF. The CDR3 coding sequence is TGTGCCAGCTCACTGGGTTCTGGTGACGGGAGTGAAGCTTTCTTT.